This T cell receptor (beta chain) emerged from a study of Graves' ophthalmopathy and Graves' hyperthyroidism. Study-wide results and limits: Forecasting of ophthalmopathy progression by the model achieved almost 71% sensitivity and roughly 78% specificity. Most clonotypes expanded in thyroid above 0.001 frequency were present in blood too.

Moderately to severely active ophthalmopathy under 3 months, CAS at least 3, NOSPECS at least 4. This clonotype was seen just once. The antigen is not known. Amplification targeted the TCR beta CDR3 regions, with RNA transcripts as the source material. First-round RT-PCR used HTBI primers; second-round multiplex PCR followed. MiXCR, run by TCRdb on the multiplex PCR reads, gives a single entry per CDR3 protein. Among about 370,000 distinct CDR3 sequences, around 18% were seen once, and the ten largest hold 1.6%. From germline, CDR1 is MNHEY and CDR2 SVGAGI. There are 13 residues in the CDR3. V trimming: 2 bases; J trimming: 7 bases; junction bases outside the gene matches: 3.

The receptor comes from a woman aged 18-29 years with Graves' ophthalmopathy. The rearrangement links TRBV6-5 to TRBJ1-1; the match to TRBD1 covers 8 bases. The sample comprised peripheral blood. The CDR3 region has the DNA TGTGCCAGCAGTTACGGACAGGGAGGTGAAGCTTTCTTT. As protein: CASSYGQGGEAFF.